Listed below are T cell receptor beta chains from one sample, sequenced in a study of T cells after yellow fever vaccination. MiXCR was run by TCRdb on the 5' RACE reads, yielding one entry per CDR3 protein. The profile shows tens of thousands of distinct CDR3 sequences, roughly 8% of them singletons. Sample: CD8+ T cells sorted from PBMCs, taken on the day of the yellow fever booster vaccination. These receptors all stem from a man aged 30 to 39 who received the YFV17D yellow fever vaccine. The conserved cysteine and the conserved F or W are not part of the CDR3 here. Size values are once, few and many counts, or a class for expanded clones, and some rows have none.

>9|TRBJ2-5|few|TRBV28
ASRSTGLQY
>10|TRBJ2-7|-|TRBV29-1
STSTSGSVQY
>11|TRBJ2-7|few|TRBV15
ATSRTTDYEQY
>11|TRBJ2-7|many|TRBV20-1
SARLPSSYEQY
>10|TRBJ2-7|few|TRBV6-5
ASTGGSYEQY
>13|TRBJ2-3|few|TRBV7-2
ASSIDRMQSDTQY
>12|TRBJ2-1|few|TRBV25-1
ASRGLAGRDEQF
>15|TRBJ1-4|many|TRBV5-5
ASSGEQGVITNEKLF
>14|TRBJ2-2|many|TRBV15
ATRSGQGEDTGELF
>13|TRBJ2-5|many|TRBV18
ASSPGDRLEETQY
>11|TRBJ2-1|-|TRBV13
ASSPPGGNSPF
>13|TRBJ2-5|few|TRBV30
AWSAGGGVQETQY
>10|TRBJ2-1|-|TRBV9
ASSVTRNEQF
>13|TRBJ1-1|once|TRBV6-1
ASSAYMGLSTEAF
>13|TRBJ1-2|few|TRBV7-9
ASSLAGGPTYGYT
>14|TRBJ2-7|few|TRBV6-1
ASTSLSGPSPYEQY
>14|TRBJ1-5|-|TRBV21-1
ASSKEDSYSNQPQH
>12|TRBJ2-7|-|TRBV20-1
SAGLSGYSYEQY
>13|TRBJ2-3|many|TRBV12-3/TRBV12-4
ASSATSASADTQY
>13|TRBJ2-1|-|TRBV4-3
ASSHWTGVNNEQF
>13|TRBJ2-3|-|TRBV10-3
ATIGLAGAGDTHY
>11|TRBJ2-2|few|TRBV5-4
ASSPGFGGELF
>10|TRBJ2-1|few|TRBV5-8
ASSLGDGRQF
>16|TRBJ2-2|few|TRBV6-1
ASSPLGTSGDRAGELF
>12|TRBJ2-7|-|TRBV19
ASSTNGRPYEQY
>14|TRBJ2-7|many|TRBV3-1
ASSQGISGLTFEQY
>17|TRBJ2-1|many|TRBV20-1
SARDERDPHNKRNNEQF
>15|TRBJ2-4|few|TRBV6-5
ASSYPPRGLAKNIQY
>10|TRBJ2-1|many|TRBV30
AWSLEVGEQF
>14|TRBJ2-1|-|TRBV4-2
ASSQAGPRVVYEQF
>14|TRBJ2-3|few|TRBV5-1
ASSPLPAVSTDTQY
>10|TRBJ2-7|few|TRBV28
ASSSIPVEQY
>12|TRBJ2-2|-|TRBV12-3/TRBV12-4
ASSPDSVAVELF
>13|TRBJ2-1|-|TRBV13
ASSGQFRSYNEQF
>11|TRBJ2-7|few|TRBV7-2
ASSSREAYEQY
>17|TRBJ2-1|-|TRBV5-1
ASRRTSIGGLEIYNEQF
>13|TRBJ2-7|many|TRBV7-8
ASSLAMAASYEQY
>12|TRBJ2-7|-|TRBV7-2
ASSLATSGYEQY
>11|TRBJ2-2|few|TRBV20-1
SASKVNTGELF
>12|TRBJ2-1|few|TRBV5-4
ASADGGGRNEQF
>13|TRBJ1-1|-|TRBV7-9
ASSLVGRFDTEAF
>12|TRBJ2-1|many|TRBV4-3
ASSPTGQNNEQF
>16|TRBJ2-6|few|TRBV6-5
ASSYSTGPASGANVLT